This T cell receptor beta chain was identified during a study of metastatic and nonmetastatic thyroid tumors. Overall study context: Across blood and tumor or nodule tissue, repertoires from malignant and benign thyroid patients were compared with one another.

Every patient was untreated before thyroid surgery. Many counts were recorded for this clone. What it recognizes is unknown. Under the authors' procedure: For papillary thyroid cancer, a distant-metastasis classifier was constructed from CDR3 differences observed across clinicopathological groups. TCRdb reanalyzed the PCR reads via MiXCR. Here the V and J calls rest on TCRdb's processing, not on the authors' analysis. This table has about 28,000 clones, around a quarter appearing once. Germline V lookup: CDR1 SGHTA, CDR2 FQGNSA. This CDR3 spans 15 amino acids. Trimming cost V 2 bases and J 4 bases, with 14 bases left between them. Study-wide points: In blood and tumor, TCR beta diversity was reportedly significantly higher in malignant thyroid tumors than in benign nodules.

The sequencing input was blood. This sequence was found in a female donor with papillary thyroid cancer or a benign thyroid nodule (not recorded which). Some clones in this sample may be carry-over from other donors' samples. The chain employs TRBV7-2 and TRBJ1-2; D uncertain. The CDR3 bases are TGTGCCAGCAGCTTAATACAGAAAGAGGGCTATGGCTACACCTTC. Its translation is CASSLIQKEGYGYTF.